Presented here are 32 T cell receptor beta chains from one specimen sequenced in a study of T cell repertoires in cytomegalovirus infection. MiXCR, applied by TCRdb to the reads, yields one record per CDR3 protein. The data hold a few hundred thousand distinct CDR3 sequences, with around 15% observed a single time. The sequenced sample consisted of CD8+ T cells from PBMCs. The receptors shown here come from a human donor in good health (CMV status not recorded). Some clones in this sample may be carry-over from other donors' samples.

The chain's CDR3 is CASSRWGTQNEQFF. The CDR3 region has the DNA TGTGCCAGCAGTCGGTGGGGTACCCAAAATGAGCAGTTCTTC. The gene calls are TRBV11-3 and TRBJ2-1; no clear D. Germline V gives CDR1 SGHNT, CDR2 YENEEA. Trimming removed 6 bases at V and 7 bases at J, with 16 bases between. There are 14 residues in the CDR3.

In this sample, this clonotype turned up many times. V and J are TRBV7-8 and TRBJ2-3; D unclear. V was shortened by 5 bases and J by 1 base, with 13 bases between the two germline ends. The CDR3 consists of 15 residues. Germline V gene lookup returns CDR1 SGHVS and CDR2 FQNEAQ. CDR3 loop: CASSPLERGTDTQYF. CDR3 nucleotide sequence: TGTGCCAGCAGCCCCCTAGAACGGGGCACAGATACGCAGTATTTT.

The chain uses TRBV29-1 and TRBJ2-1; 7 bases fit TRBD1. The germline V gene has CDR1 SQVTM and CDR2 ANQGSEA. The CDR3 has 16 residues. The junction had 9 bases not matched to a gene; V was cut back by 0 bases and J by 4 bases. The CDR3 bases are TGCAGCGTTGAAGACCCGGACAGGAGAACTTACAATGAGCAGTTCTTC. It translates to CSVEDPDRRTYNEQFF.

This clonotype was seen many times. The junction differs from germline at one of its ends, possibly a read error. This chain links TRBV7-7 with TRBJ2-1; 12 bases fit TRBD2. Germline CDR1 is SSHAT and CDR2 is FNYEAQ (reference sequence). The CDR3 covers 15 residues. The CDR3 sequence: CASSLASGGAYEQFF. The CDR3 DNA reads as TGTGCTAGCAGCTTAGCTAGCGGGGGGGCATATGAGCAGTTCTTC. The entire variable domain, with the rest obtained from reference TRBV7-7 and TRBJ2-1, is as follows: GAGVSQSPRYKVTKRGQDVTLRCDPISSHATLYWYQQALGQGPEFLTYFNYEAQPDKSGLPSDRFSAERPEGSISTLTIQRTEQRDSAMYRCASSLASGGAYEQFFGPGTRLTVL.

The V call is TRBV28, the J call TRBJ1-1, with unresolved D. Trimming stripped 5 bases from V and 4 bases from J, with 14 bases between. The CDR3 is made up of 14 amino acids. CDR1 MDHEN and CDR2 SYDVKM come from the germline V gene. Here the CDR3 reads CASSGKVYGTEAFF. The CDR3 DNA sequence: TGTGCCAGCAGTGGAAAAGTTTATGGCACTGAAGCTTTCTTT.

This clonotype was detected ten times or more. The chain uses TRBV7-2 and TRBJ1-6, with D perhaps TRBD1 (5 bases). The V end lost 0 bases, the J end lost 8 bases, and 11 bases lay between the germline ends. The CDR3 is 15 residues long. Germline CDR1 reads SGHTA; CDR2 reads FQGNSA. This CDR3 reads CASSLAGTADSPLHF. CDR3 sequence (DNA): TGTGCCAGCAGCTTAGCCGGGACCGCGGATTCACCCCTCCACTTT.

The rearrangement links TRBV14 to TRBJ2-5; the match to TRBD1 covers 7 bases. J was trimmed by 2 bases and V by 3 bases; bases with no gene match: 9. The germline V gene encodes CDR1 SGHDN and CDR2 FVKESK. This CDR3 contains 16 residues. This CDR3 reads CASSHWTGKVQETQYF. CDR3 bases: TGTGCCAGCAGCCACTGGACAGGAAAAGTACAAGAGACCCAGTACTTC. The full variable domain, rest sourced from reference TRBV14 and TRBJ2-5, is EAGVTQFPSHSVIEKGQTVTLRCDPISGHDNLYWYRRVMGKEIKFLLHFVKESKQDESGMPNNRFLAERTGGTYSTLKVQPAELEDSGVYFCASSHWTGKVQETQYFGPGTRLLVL.

This clonotype was seen a handful of times. This chain links TRBV28 with TRBJ1-1, with a tentative D call TRBD1 (6 bases). The V end was cut by 8 bases, the J end by 1 base, with 20 bases between. Germline V lookup: CDR1 MDHEN, CDR2 SYDVKM. CDR3 size: 16 residues. The CDR3: CASSLTGLDPNTEAFF. CDR3 in DNA: TGTGCCAGCTCCTTGACAGGACTTGATCCGAACACTGAAGCTTTCTTT.

This chain connects TRBV6-6 to TRBJ1-5, with D hard to call. With 1 base removed from V and 7 bases from J, the gap between germline ends came to 11 bases. The CDR3 spans 14 residues. Germline CDR1 reads MNHNY; CDR2 reads SVGAGI (reference sequence). CDR3 sequence reads: CASSYLKGTQPQHF. The CDR3, as DNA: TGTGCCAGCAGTTACTTAAAGGGAACCCAGCCCCAGCATTTT.

This clonotype has just a few counts. The V gene is TRBV28, the J gene TRBJ2-7; 9 positions agree with TRBD1. The CDR3 spans 16 residues. Losses at the gene ends were 3 bases for V and 4 bases for J; bases not matched to a gene: 10. Germline lookup yields CDR1 MDHEN and CDR2 SYDVKM. CDR3 in amino acids: CASSLAQDRGEYEQYF. The DNA for the CDR3 is TGTGCCAGCAGTTTGGCACAGGACAGGGGCGAGTACGAGCAGTACTTC.

This clonotype was detected many times. V and J are TRBV7-6 and TRBJ1-1, with no clear D. Germline loops: CDR1 SGHVS, CDR2 FNYEAQ. The CDR3 sequence is 13 residues long. V was clipped by 5 bases and J by 0 bases, with 7 bases between them. This chain's CDR3 is CASSLDLNTEAFF. CDR3 bases: TGTGCCAGCAGCCTGGATCTGAACACTGAAGCTTTCTTT.

This clonotype has only a few counts. This rearrangement joins TRBV6-6 to TRBJ1-2; no reliable D call. The germline V gene encodes CDR1 MNHNY and CDR2 SVGAGI (reference sequence). Trimming removed 1 base at V and 6 bases at J, with 12 bases between. CDR3 length: 14 residues. Here the CDR3 reads CASSYFGVEDGYTF. The CDR3, as DNA: TGTGCCAGCAGTTACTTCGGGGTGGAGGATGGCTACACCTTC.

The rearrangement joins TRBV7-6 to TRBJ1-5; perhaps TRBD1 as D (5 bases). Germline V gene data show CDR1 as SGHVS and CDR2 as FNYEAQ. There are 15 residues in the CDR3. V gave up 5 bases and J gave up 0 bases, with 11 bases separating them. CDR3 sequence reads: CASSAGPISNQPQHF. As DNA, the CDR3 is TGTGCCAGCAGCGCGGGACCGATTAGCAATCAGCCCCAGCATTTT.

This clonotype is a singleton in its sample. The chain is built from TRBV6-5 and TRBJ1-4, with TRBD1 matching 11 bases. The CDR3 length is 17 residues. Germline V gives CDR1 MNHEY, CDR2 SVGAGI. J lost 4 bases, V lost 6 bases, and 10 bases had no gene match. CDR3 nucleotides: TGTGCCAGCAGCCAGAGGGGGACAGGGGGGGATAATGAAAAACTGTTTTTT. Translation: CASSQRGTGGDNEKLFF.

This clonotype was counted a few times. This chain links TRBV20-1 with TRBJ2-7; a possible D gene is TRBD1 (5 bases). CDR1 and CDR2 from the germline V gene are DFQATT and SNEGSKA (reference sequence). Trimming left V 3 bases short and J 2 bases short, with 11 bases between. This CDR3 region has 13 residues. The CDR3 here is CSARVQGTYEQYF. CDR3 bases: TGCAGTGCTAGGGTTCAGGGTACCTACGAGCAGTACTTC.

This clonotype was recorded at least ten times. The chain carries TRBV7-8 and TRBJ2-5, with 9 bases fitting TRBD2. The germline CDR1 and CDR2 sequences are SGHVS and FQNEAQ. V was pared by 0 bases and J by 0 bases, with 8 bases of the junction left unmatched. The CDR3 consists of 18 residues. In nucleotides, the CDR3 is TGTGCCAGCAGCTTAGCCCGTAGCGGGGGCGTTTACCAAGAGACCCAGTACTTC. Translated, it gives CASSLARSGGVYQETQYF.

This clonotype was detected many times. This chain uses TRBV7-9 with TRBJ2-5, with D unclear. Germline loops: CDR1 SEHNR, CDR2 FQNEAQ (reference sequence). This CDR3 is 14 amino acids long. The germline V and J ends were trimmed by 3 bases and 2 bases, with 10 bases remaining between them. The CDR3 is CASSFLGIQETQYF. Written as DNA, the CDR3 is TGTGCCAGCAGCTTTCTGGGGATTCAAGAGACCCAGTACTTC.

The chain joins TRBV4-2 to TRBJ2-5; 7 nucleotides agree with TRBD1. Germline V gives CDR1 LGHNA, CDR2 YNFKEQ. The CDR3 length is 17 residues. With V trimmed by 1 base and J by 2 bases, 10 bases remained unmatched. CDR3 DNA sequence: TGTGCCAGCAGCCAAGGAGCTTTCGGGACAGCGCAAGAGACCCAGTACTTC. Its protein product is CASSQGAFGTAQETQYF.

This clonotype was detected ten times or more. This rearrangement joins TRBV7-2 to TRBJ1-6; TRBD1 might be the D (6 bases). This CDR3 region has 15 residues. Germline V gene lookup returns CDR1 SGHTA and CDR2 FQGNSA. V shed 4 bases and J shed 8 bases, with 15 bases lying between them. The DNA for the CDR3 is TGTGCCAGCAGCTCCAGGGGCAGGAATGATTCACCCCTCCACTTT. Amino acids: CASSSRGRNDSPLHF.

J is TRBJ2-7 and V is TRBV19; 7 bases are a match to TRBD2. Per germline, CDR1 LNHDA and CDR2 SQIVND (reference sequence). CDR3 size: 13 residues. V shed 6 bases, J shed 3 bases, and the junction held 5 bases outside the gene matches. The DNA of the CDR3 is TGTGCCAGTAGGACCGCGGGGGACTACGAGCAGTACTTC. It codes for CASRTAGDYEQYF.

The sample holds a few counts of this clonotype. The rearrangement joins TRBV6-2 or TRBV6-3 to TRBJ1-4; perhaps TRBD1 as D (6 bases). Per the germline V gene, CDR1 is MNHEY and CDR2 is SVGEGT. Between the trimmed V and J ends, which lost 5 bases and 6 bases, there was a span of 13 bases. The CDR3 consists of 14 residues. For the CDR3, the DNA is TGTGCCAGCAGTACGCCGGGGGCCGATGAAAAACTGTTTTTT. Translated: CASSTPGADEKLFF.

The chain is built from TRBV20-1 and TRBJ1-6, with D hard to call. Germline values: CDR1 DFQATT, CDR2 SNEGSKA (reference sequence). The CDR3 has 17 amino acids. V shed 1 base and J shed 0 bases, with 13 bases lying between them. The CDR3 sequence: CSARVTDRSSYNSPLHF. In DNA, the CDR3 is TGCAGTGCTAGAGTCACGGATAGAAGCTCCTATAATTCACCCCTCCACTTT.

Many counts were recorded for this clonotype. The genes are TRBV7-9 and TRBJ1-4; possibly TRBD1 for D (5 bases). V shed 5 bases and J shed 5 bases, with 15 bases lying between them. The germline gives CDR1 SEHNR, CDR2 FQNEAQ (reference sequence). There are 15 residues in the CDR3. CDR3 DNA sequence: TGTGCCAGCAGCCTAAACACAGGAAAGAATGAAAAACTGTTTTTT. Translation gives CASSLNTGKNEKLFF. The full variable domain, rest sourced from reference TRBV7-9 and TRBJ1-4, is DTGVSQNPRHKITKRGQNVTFRCDPISEHNRLYWYRQTLGQGPEFLTYFQNEAQLEKSRLLSDRFSAERPKGSFSTLEIQRTEQGDSAMYLCASSLNTGKNEKLFFGSGTQLSVL.

This clonotype was seen at least ten times. V gene TRBV11-2 combines with J gene TRBJ2-2, with D perhaps TRBD1 or TRBD2 (5 bases each). Germline V CDR1 and CDR2: SGHAT, FQNNGV. The CDR3 runs 17 residues. Trimming shortened V by 5 bases and J by 0 bases, and 16 bases separated the two germline ends. The CDR3 DNA sequence: TGTGCCAGCAGCCCCGGGACCGTCATGCCGAACACCGGGGAGCTGTTTTTT. As protein: CASSPGTVMPNTGELFF.

V gene TRBV7-9 combines with J gene TRBJ1-4; 8 nucleotides agree with TRBD1. The germline CDR1 and CDR2 sequences are SEHNR and FQNEAQ (reference sequence). This CDR3 has 16 amino acids. V shed 5 bases and J 1 base; nucleotides not matched to a gene: 6. In DNA, the CDR3 is TGTGCCAGCAGCCAGGCCAGGGGGCAAACTAATGAAAAACTGTTTTTT. Amino acid sequence: CASSQARGQTNEKLFF.

This clonotype showed up just a few times. V usage is TRBV2 and J usage is TRBJ1-2; TRBD1 is a possible D gene (6 bases). V was pared by 7 bases and J by 3 bases, with 15 bases between. In germline, CDR1 is SNHLY, CDR2 FYNNEI. The CDR3 consists of 14 residues. CDR3 bases: TGTGCCAGCACCGACCGACAGGCCCACTATGGCTACACCTTC. This sequence encodes CASTDRQAHYGYTF.

This clonotype was recorded a few times. This chain uses TRBV5-6 with TRBJ2-5; no firm D call. With 3 bases removed from V and 5 bases from J, the gap between germline ends came to 17 bases. Germline loops: CDR1 SGHDT, CDR2 YYEEEE. This CDR3 spans 15 amino acids. The CDR3 is CASSYRTSLGETQYF. CDR3 DNA sequence: TGTGCCAGCAGCTACCGGACCTCGCTGGGGGAGACCCAGTACTTC.

This clonotype was seen many times. This chain links TRBV7-8 with TRBJ2-7, with TRBD1 as a possible D gene (6 bases). The CDR3 has 18 residues. Germline assignment: CDR1 SGHVS and CDR2 FQNEAQ. The ends were cut back, 1 base at V and 4 bases at J, with 23 bases in the middle. The DNA of the CDR3 is TGTGCCAGCAGCTTAGATTTATGGCGCCTAATGGACAGTTACGAGCAGTACTTC. Its protein is CASSLDLWRLMDSYEQYF. Based on the CDR3 plus reference TRBV7-8 and TRBJ2-7, the full variable domain is GAGVSQSPRYKVAKRGQDVALRCDPISGHVSLFWYQQALGQGPEFLTYFQNEAQLDKSGLPSDRFFAERPEGSVSTLKIQRTQQEDSAVYLCASSLDLWRLMDSYEQYFGPGTRLTVT.

This clonotype was counted only a few times. This rearrangement joins TRBV12-3 or TRBV12-4 to TRBJ2-2; D is ambiguous. V was pared by 3 bases and J by 9 bases, with 5 bases between. The CDR3 is 11 amino acids. This CDR3 reads CASSFSRELFF. The CDR3 DNA is TGTGCCAGCAGTTTTTCCCGGGAGCTGTTTTTT.

The sample holds many counts of this clonotype. The rearrangement joins TRBV10-3 to TRBJ2-7; TRBD1 matches at 7 bases. The CDR3 is 15 amino acids. Trimming removed 5 bases from V and 7 bases from J; junction bases left unmatched: 14. From germline, CDR1 is ENHRY and CDR2 SYGVKD. The CDR3 loop is CAISTTGQLILEQYF. As DNA, the CDR3 is TGTGCCATCAGTACCACGGGACAGCTTATCCTAGAGCAGTACTTC.

This clonotype was seen only a few times. The chain links TRBV6-8 to TRBJ1-2; TRBD1 agrees at 9 bases. Germline CDR1 MNHGY, CDR2 SAAAGT. The CDR3 is 16 residues long. J lost 3 bases, V lost 5 bases, and 10 bases had no gene match. Here the CDR3 DNA reads TGTGCCAGCAGTACCTACAAACAGGGGGCCGACTATGGCTACACCTTC. Protein product: CASSTYKQGADYGYTF.

The chain couples TRBV5-6 to TRBJ2-5; D possibly uses TRBD1 or TRBD2 (5 bases each). CDR3 length equals 14 residues. V gave up 2 bases and J gave up 2 bases, with 10 bases separating them. Germline assignment: CDR1 SGHDT and CDR2 YYEEEE. The CDR3 coding sequence is TGTGCCAGCAGCTTCACAGGACTTCAAGAGACCCAGTACTTC. The encoded protein is CASSFTGLQETQYF.